These 15 T cell receptor beta chains share one sample of origin, sequenced in a study of Graves' ophthalmopathy and Graves' hyperthyroidism. The sequenced template was RNA, covering the TCR beta CDR3 region. The authors performed first-round RT-PCR with HTBI primers and then a second-round multiplex PCR. TCRdb used MiXCR to reprocess the multiplex PCR reads, holding one entry per CDR3 protein. The sample holds hundreds of thousands of distinct CDR3 sequences, about a fifth seen once. Input material: peripheral blood. The receptors were sampled from a woman between 18 and 29 years old with stable Graves' hyperthyroidism. Some clones in this sample may be carry-over from other donors' samples.

Regarding this clonotype: This sequence may be a read error, since a much larger clone differs from it by one base. The chain employs TRBV6-2 or TRBV6-3 and TRBJ1-5; maybe TRBD1 (5 bases). Per the germline V gene, CDR1 is MNHEY and CDR2 is SVGEGT. The CDR3 runs 13 residues. Trimming removed 8 bases at V and 1 base at J, with 9 bases between. The CDR3 DNA sequence: TGTGCCAGCCGTGAGGGGAGCAATCAGCCCCAGCATTTT. Translating gives CASREGSNQPQHF.

This clonotype was seen more than once but under ten times. The J gene is TRBJ1-3, the V gene TRBV7-9, with 7 bases that match TRBD1. Germline V gene sequence: CDR1 SEHNR, CDR2 FQNEAQ (reference sequence). The trim removed 5 bases at V and 15 bases at J, leaving 7 bases unmatched. The length of the CDR3 is 11 residues. The CDR3 DNA reads TGTGCCAGCAGCCGAGCCGGGACAGAATATTTT. Its translation is CASSRAGTEYF.

Ten or more counts support this clonotype. The chain recombines TRBV20-1 with TRBJ1-1; 10 bases agree with TRBD1. Germline V gene data show CDR1 as DFQATT and CDR2 as SNEGSKA (reference sequence). The CDR3 consists of 14 residues. After removal of 1 base from V and 3 bases from J, the junction contained 2 bases not matched to a gene. The CDR3 coding sequence is TGCAGTGCTAGAGGACAGGGGGCGGACACTGAAGCTTTCTTT. This encodes CSARGQGADTEAFF.

This clonotype came up many times. This rearrangement joins TRBV11-1 to TRBJ1-5; 8 nucleotides match TRBD1. Germline V lookup: CDR1 SGHAT, CDR2 FQDESV (reference sequence). The CDR3 runs 19 residues. V trimming: 2 bases; J trimming: 0 bases; junction bases outside the gene matches: 12. The CDR3 nucleotides are TGTGCCAGCAGCTTACCCGGGACAGGTGACTTTCCTAGCAATCAGCCCCAGCATTTT. Residues: CASSLPGTGDFPSNQPQHF.

The rearrangement joins TRBV29-1 to TRBJ2-5, with a weak D call TRBD1 (6 bases). Trimming removed 3 bases from V and 2 bases from J, with 10 bases in between. This CDR3 region has 13 residues. The germline V gene has CDR1 SQVTM and CDR2 ANQGSEA. The CDR3 loop is CSVEDRKQETQYF. The CDR3 DNA reads as TGCAGCGTTGAGGACAGAAAACAAGAGACCCAGTACTTC.

The chain is built from TRBV28 and TRBJ1-5; tentative D call: TRBD1 (6 bases). The CDR3 is made up of 15 amino acids. CDR1 and CDR2 from the germline V gene are MDHEN and SYDVKM. The V end lost 7 bases, the J end lost 1 base, and 14 bases lay between the germline ends. CDR3 sequence (DNA): TGTGCCAGCACCCCACCGGGACAAAGCAATCAGCCCCAGCATTTT. Protein: CASTPPGQSNQPQHF. The variable domain in full, completed from reference TRBV28 and TRBJ1-5, reads DVKVTQSSRYLVKRTGEKVFLECVQDMDHENMFWYRQDPGLGLRLIYFSYDVKMKEKGDIPEGYSVSREKKERFSLILESASTNQTSMYLCASTPPGQSNQPQHFGDGTRLSIL.

This clonotype was counted at least ten times. V is TRBV30 and J is TRBJ1-1, with TRBD1 as a possible D gene (5 bases). Trimming pared 4 bases from V and 2 bases from J, leaving 11 bases between. This CDR3 region has 13 residues. Germline assignment: CDR1 GTSNPN and CDR2 SVGIG (reference sequence). Here the CDR3 DNA reads TGTGCCTGGACCAGACAGCCAAACACTGAAGCTTTCTTT. Its translation: CAWTRQPNTEAFF. The full variable domain, rest sourced from reference TRBV30 and TRBJ1-1, is SQTIHQWPATLVQPVGSPLSLECTVEGTSNPNLYWYRQAAGRGLQLLFYSVGIGQISSEVPQNLSASRPQDRQFILSSKKLLLSDSGFYLCAWTRQPNTEAFFGQGTRLTVV.

V usage is TRBV20-1 and J usage is TRBJ1-3, with 12 bases identical to TRBD1. CDR1 is DFQATT, CDR2 SNEGSKA, per germline (reference sequence). J gave up 3 bases and V 6 bases, and 6 bases lay outside the gene matches. CDR3 length equals 15 residues. CDR3 nucleotides: TGCAGTGCCGACGGGACAGGGGGCCTTGGAAACACCATATATTTT. Protein product: CSADGTGGLGNTIYF.

The chain recombines TRBV12-3 or TRBV12-4 with TRBJ2-5; TRBD2 aligns across 11 bases. Losses at the gene ends were 3 bases for V and 6 bases for J; bases not matched to a gene: 18. This CDR3 has 19 residues. For the CDR3, the DNA is TGTGCCAGCAGTTTGACAGGTTGGCCCCGACTAGCGGGGAGGAAGACCCAGTACTTC. This codes for CASSLTGWPRLAGRKTQYF.

The gene calls are TRBV20-1 and TRBJ1-2; the D is unclear. Trimming left V 1 base short and J 4 bases short, with 7 bases between. Germline V gene lookup returns CDR1 DFQATT and CDR2 SNEGSKA (reference sequence). CDR3 length: 12 amino acids. The CDR3 region is CSARGAGYGYTF. The CDR3 DNA reads TGCAGTGCTAGAGGGGCCGGCTATGGCTACACCTTC.

The V gene is TRBV4-1, the J gene TRBJ1-1; D not resolved. Trimming pared 1 base from V and 1 base from J, leaving 10 bases between. CDR3 size: 15 residues. Germline assignment: CDR1 MGHRA and CDR2 YSYEKL. CDR3 protein: CASSQVETANTEAFF. The CDR3 DNA is TGCGCCAGCAGCCAAGTAGAAACGGCGAACACTGAAGCTTTCTTT.

This rearrangement joins TRBV20-1 to TRBJ1-1; weak D call: TRBD1 (5 bases). The CDR3 loop spans 13 amino acids. CDR1 is DFQATT, CDR2 SNEGSKA, per germline (reference sequence). V shed 4 bases and J shed 1 base, with 10 bases lying between them. CDR3 amino acids: CSAIGAGNTEAFF. The CDR3 nucleotides are TGCAGTGCTATCGGGGCAGGGAACACTGAAGCTTTCTTT.

This clonotype showed up just a few times. The J gene is TRBJ1-5, the V gene TRBV24-1; 9 bases are a match to TRBD1. This CDR3 is 15 amino acids long. Per germline, CDR1 KGHDR and CDR2 SFDVKD. Trimming at V came to 2 bases and at J to 4 bases, leaving 2 bases not matched to a gene. Here the CDR3 reads CATSDSTGGNQPQHF. In DNA form, the CDR3 reads TGTGCCACCAGTGATTCGACAGGGGGTAATCAGCCCCAGCATTTT.

The chain combines TRBV6-1 with TRBJ2-2; D is uncertain. Germline CDR1 is MNHNS and CDR2 is SASEGT. Between the trimmed V and J ends, which lost 6 bases and 7 bases, there was a span of 9 bases. The CDR3 is 12 residues long. CDR3 nucleotides: TGTGCCAGCAGGAGCTCGCTCGGGGAGCTGTTTTTT. This translates into CASRSSLGELFF.

This clonotype was counted at least ten times. The V call is TRBV20-1, the J call TRBJ1-1, with a tentative D call TRBD1 (5 bases). V dropped 0 bases and J dropped 1 base, with 12 bases sitting between them. The CDR3 covers 15 residues. Per the germline V gene, CDR1 is DFQATT and CDR2 is SNEGSKA (reference sequence). CDR3 protein: CSARETEGRNTEAFF. The CDR3 DNA reads as TGCAGTGCTAGAGAGACAGAGGGAAGGAACACTGAAGCTTTCTTT.